The 31 T cell receptor beta chains below all came from one sample that was sequenced in a study of blood T cell repertoires in COVID-19. Some clones are missing from TCRdb's copy, which holds only in-frame ones; the method was immunoSEQ multiplex PCR. The repertoire holds about 120,000 clones, with 85% to 90% as singletons. The source material was peripheral blood. These receptors came from a man aged 65-85 years with active or convalescent COVID-19.

The chain is built from TRBV2 and TRBJ1-2, with TRBD1 as a possible D gene (5 bases). V gave up 4 bases and J gave up 3 bases, with 9 bases separating them. Germline values: CDR1 SNHLY, CDR2 FYNNEI. There are 13 residues in the CDR3. In DNA, the CDR3 is TGTGCCAGCAGTGCAAGGGGTGACTATGGCTACACCTTC. Amino acid sequence: CASSARGDYGYTF.

The chain is built from TRBV5-4 and TRBJ2-2; 10 nucleotides align to TRBD2. Losses at the gene ends were 4 bases for V and 7 bases for J; bases not matched to a gene: 10. The CDR3 loop spans 16 amino acids. Germline V lookup: CDR1 SGHNT, CDR2 YYREEE (reference sequence). The CDR3 spells CASSESGRARNGELFF. The DNA for the CDR3 is TGTGCCAGCAGCGAAAGCGGGAGGGCCAGGAACGGGGAGCTGTTTTTT.

The chain links TRBV28 to TRBJ2-6; TRBD2 might be the D (6 bases). V gave up 6 bases and J gave up 4 bases, with 7 bases separating them. The CDR3 consists of 13 residues. CDR1 and CDR2 from the germline V gene are MDHEN and SYDVKM. CDR3 in amino acids: CASRGGGANVLTF. For the CDR3, the DNA is TGTGCCAGCAGGGGAGGAGGGGCCAACGTCCTGACTTTC. Full variable domain (outside the CDR3, taken from reference TRBV28 and TRBJ2-6): DVKVTQSSRYLVKRTGEKVFLECVQDMDHENMFWYRQDPGLGLRLIYFSYDVKMKEKGDIPEGYSVSREKKERFSLILESASTNQTSMYLCASRGGGANVLTFGAGSRLTVL.

This chain connects TRBV28 to TRBJ1-2, with D perhaps matching TRBD1 (5 bases). With 3 bases removed from V and 7 bases from J, the gap between germline ends came to 6 bases. The CDR3 has 11 amino acids. CDR1 is MDHEN, CDR2 SYDVKM, per germline. The CDR3 DNA sequence: TGTGCCAGCAGTTTTCAGGGTGGCTACACCTTC. It codes for CASSFQGGYTF.

This sequence joins TRBV27 and TRBJ1-2; D remains unclear. The V end lost 3 bases, the J end lost 1 base, and 12 bases lay between the germline ends. CDR1 and CDR2 from the germline V gene are MNHEY and SMNVEV (reference sequence). The length of the CDR3 is 15 residues. The CDR3 nucleotides are TGTGCCAGCAGTTTCAAGACGGGTGTTAACTATGGCTACACCTTC. Translated, it gives CASSFKTGVNYGYTF.

The chain links TRBV7-9 to TRBJ1-1, with 9 bases that match TRBD1. Looked up from germline, CDR1 is SEHNR and CDR2 is FQNEAQ (reference sequence). The CDR3 totals 14 residues. V lost 4 bases and J lost 5; bases outside the gene matches: 5. The CDR3 nucleotides read TGTGCCAGCAGCTATGGGACAGGGAGAACTGAAGCTTTCTTT. Translation: CASSYGTGRTEAFF.

The V gene is TRBV3-1 (or the pseudogene TRBV3-2), the J gene TRBJ1-2, with 7 bases lining up with TRBD1. The CDR3 is made up of 14 amino acids. The V segment lost 4 bases and the J segment 0 bases; nucleotides outside the gene matches: 2. Germline V lookup: CDR1 LGHDT, CDR2 YNNKEL (reference sequence). The CDR3 nucleotides read TGTGCCAGCAGCCCGGGACAGTCTAACTATGGCTACACCTTC. Translation gives CASSPGQSNYGYTF.

V and J are TRBV29-1 and TRBJ2-5; D unclear. Germline lookup yields CDR1 SQVTM and CDR2 ANQGSEA. Trimming pared 3 bases from V and 1 base from J, leaving 15 bases between. The CDR3 is 15 amino acids. The CDR3 loop reads CSVDGFIQPQETQYF. In nucleotides, the CDR3 is TGCAGCGTTGATGGGTTTATACAGCCCCAAGAGACCCAGTACTTC.

This sequence joins TRBV28 and TRBJ2-1; 9 bases match TRBD1. V lost 5 bases to trimming and J lost 9 bases; unmatched junction nucleotides: 5. CDR3 size: 13 residues. Germline CDR1 is MDHEN and CDR2 is SYDVKM. The CDR3, as DNA: TGTGCCAGCAGTCACACAGGGGGCGGTGAGCAGTTCTTC. Its translation is CASSHTGGGEQFF.

V usage is TRBV11-3 and J usage is TRBJ2-3, with D possibly matching TRBD1 (6 bases). The CDR3 has 15 amino acids. Germline-derived CDR1 and CDR2 are SGHNT and YENEEA. V lost 3 bases, J lost 0 bases, and 10 bases lay in between. The CDR3 coding sequence is TGTGCCAGCAGCTTGGGGACAAGGAGCACAGATACGCAGTATTTT. It yields the protein CASSLGTRSTDTQYF. The full variable domain, rest sourced from reference TRBV11-3 and TRBJ2-3, is EAGVVQSPRYKIIEKKQPVAFWCNPISGHNTLYWYLQNLGQGPELLIRYENEEAVDDSQLPKDRFSAERLKGVDSTLKIQPAELGDSAVYLCASSLGTRSTDTQYFGPGTRLTVL.

Comments on this clone: Other DNA sequences within the sample encode an identical CDR3. The chain recombines TRBV5-1 with TRBJ2-3, with TRBD2 as a possible D gene (6 bases). V was pared by 0 bases and J by 0 bases, with 8 bases between. This CDR3 contains 15 residues. Per germline, CDR1 SGHRS and CDR2 YFSETQ. CDR3 amino acids: CASSLDGTSTDTQYF. CDR3 nucleotides: TGCGCCAGCAGCTTGGACGGGACTAGCACAGATACGCAGTATTTT. Drawing the rest from reference TRBV5-1 and TRBJ2-3, the complete variable domain is KAGVTQTPRYLIKTRGQQVTLSCSPISGHRSVSWYQQTPGQGLQFLFEYFSETQRNKGNFPGRFSGRQFSNSRSEMNVSTLELGDSALYLCASSLDGTSTDTQYFGPGTRLTVL.

The genes are TRBV28 and TRBJ2-7, with 9 bases lining up with TRBD1. Germline CDR1 and CDR2: MDHEN and SYDVKM. V was clipped by 7 bases and J by 2 bases; unmatched bases: 6. This CDR3 has 14 residues. The DNA for the CDR3 is TGTGCCAGCATGACGGGACAGGGTCCCTACGAGCAGTACTTC. Translation: CASMTGQGPYEQYF.

The sample holds one count of this clone. This chain uses TRBV12-3 or TRBV12-4 with TRBJ2-7, with D possibly TRBD1 on 5 matching bases. V shed 5 bases and J shed 4 bases, with 9 bases lying between them. The CDR3 runs to 12 residues. The CDR3 sequence is CASSIQGYEQYF. CDR3 nucleotide sequence: TGTGCCAGCAGTATTCAGGGTTACGAGCAGTACTTC.

The gene calls are TRBV10-2 and TRBJ2-1; 9 positions agree with TRBD2. Germline V lookup: CDR1 WSHSY, CDR2 SAAADI. J lost 9 bases, V lost 3 bases, and 15 bases had no gene match. CDR3 length: 17 amino acids. The CDR3 spells CASSDPLTSGLYGEQFF. CDR3 coding DNA: TGCGCCAGCAGTGACCCCCTGACTAGCGGCCTATATGGTGAGCAGTTCTTC.

This chain uses TRBV6-1 with TRBJ1-1, with a weak D call TRBD1 (5 bases). The germline V gene encodes CDR1 MNHNS and CDR2 SASEGT. CDR3 length: 15 residues. V gave up 0 bases and J gave up 4 bases, with 12 bases separating them. The CDR3 spells CASSEAGGWGTEAFF. CDR3 DNA: TGTGCCAGCAGTGAAGCGGGGGGATGGGGCACTGAAGCTTTCTTT.

The rearrangement uses TRBV19 and TRBJ1-1; no clear D. This CDR3 has 15 residues. Germline CDR1 and CDR2: LNHDA and SQIVND (reference sequence). V was pared by 5 bases and J by 1 base, with 14 bases between. CDR3 protein: CASSVAPIKNTEAFF. Written as DNA, the CDR3 is TGTGCCAGTAGTGTTGCGCCTATTAAGAACACTGAAGCTTTCTTT. Combining the CDR3 with reference TRBV19 and TRBJ1-1 gives the whole variable domain DGGITQSPKYLFRKEGQNVTLSCEQNLNHDAMYWYRQDPGQGLRLIYYSQIVNDFQKGDIAEGYSVSREKKESFPLTVTSAQKNPTAFYLCASSVAPIKNTEAFFGQGTRLTVV.

The chain links TRBV15 to TRBJ1-4; D unresolved. Trimming took off 0 bases at V and 7 bases at J, with 12 bases between the two ends. This CDR3 region has 15 residues. Germline V lookup: CDR1 LNHNV, CDR2 YYDKDF (reference sequence). CDR3 bases: TGTGCCACCAGCAGAGATCCTAGTACGAGTGAAAAACTGTTTTTT. Its protein product is CATSRDPSTSEKLFF.

The rearrangement uses TRBV19 and TRBJ2-5; 11 nucleotides align to TRBD2. From germline, CDR1 is LNHDA and CDR2 SQIVND (reference sequence). This CDR3 has 15 residues. The junction had 5 bases not matched to a gene; V was cut back by 3 bases and J by 5 bases. Here the CDR3 reads CASSMGLADRETQYF. Written as DNA, the CDR3 is TGTGCCAGTAGTATGGGACTAGCGGATAGGGAGACCCAGTACTTC.

V gene TRBV6-5 combines with J gene TRBJ2-1, with 7 positions matching TRBD2. CDR1 and CDR2 from the germline V gene are MNHEY and SVGAGI. V was pared by 2 bases and J by 3 bases, with 4 bases of the junction left unmatched. This CDR3 has 15 residues. The CDR3 DNA reads as TGTGCCAGCAGTTACCTCCAGCGGGACTACAATGAGCAGTTCTTC. The encoded protein is CASSYLQRDYNEQFF.

The chain is built from TRBV5-1 and TRBJ2-7, with TRBD2 matching 12 bases. The J segment lost 5 bases and the V segment lost 4 bases, leaving 10 bases of the junction unmatched. The germline V gene has CDR1 SGHRS and CDR2 YFSETQ. CDR3 length: 16 amino acids. This CDR3 reads CASSPELAGGSDEQYF. The CDR3 DNA reads as TGCGCCAGCAGCCCGGAACTAGCGGGAGGTAGCGACGAGCAGTACTTC. Supplemented by reference TRBV5-1 and TRBJ2-7, the full variable domain reads KAGVTQTPRYLIKTRGQQVTLSCSPISGHRSVSWYQQTPGQGLQFLFEYFSETQRNKGNFPGRFSGRQFSNSRSEMNVSTLELGDSALYLCASSPELAGGSDEQYFGPGTRLTVT.

The rearrangement links TRBV27 to TRBJ2-3, with 8 bases matching TRBD2. V shed 4 bases and J 8 bases; nucleotides not matched to a gene: 17. Germline V gene data show CDR1 as MNHEY and CDR2 as SMNVEV (reference sequence). This CDR3 comprises 17 residues. The DNA of the CDR3 is TGTGCCAGCAGTTCCTTTAGCGGGAATCCCCCGCGGGCTACGCAGTATTTT. Translated, it gives CASSSFSGNPPRATQYF.

The chain recombines TRBV14 with TRBJ2-7; D is ambiguous. Germline loops: CDR1 SGHDN, CDR2 FVKESK. The CDR3 is made up of 15 amino acids. Trimming left V 1 base short and J 2 bases short, with 12 bases between. The CDR3 DNA reads as TGTGCCAGCAGCCAAGGATTTGGGCCCACCTACGAGCAGTACTTC. This sequence encodes CASSQGFGPTYEQYF.

This chain joins TRBV19 and TRBJ2-3; 12 bases line up with TRBD2. The ends lost 4 bases at V and 4 bases at J; junction bases unmatched: 3. This CDR3 is built from 15 residues. The V gene's germline CDR1 is LNHDA and CDR2 SQIVND (reference sequence). CDR3 sequence reads: CASSTTSGSADTQYF. The CDR3 bases are TGTGCCAGTAGTACGACTAGCGGGAGTGCAGATACGCAGTATTTT.

This clone was detected once. The J gene is TRBJ2-7, the V gene TRBV9; 12 nucleotides align to TRBD2. CDR3 length: 15 amino acids. The germline CDR1 and CDR2 sequences are SGDLS and YYNGEE. V lost 1 base to trimming and J lost 5 bases; unmatched junction nucleotides: 4. The CDR3 sequence is CASSVSPSGRDEQYF. CDR3 bases: TGTGCCAGCAGCGTAAGCCCTAGCGGGAGGGACGAGCAGTACTTC.

This chain links TRBV3-1 (or the pseudogene TRBV3-2) with TRBJ2-3, with a tentative D call TRBD2 (5 bases). The CDR3 totals 12 residues. Looked up from germline, CDR1 is LGHDT and CDR2 is YNNKEL (reference sequence). V lost 4 bases and J lost 4, with 6 bases in between. CDR3 residues: CASSRTPDTQYF. For the CDR3, the DNA is TGTGCCAGCAGCCGGACTCCAGATACGCAGTATTTT.

This chain joins TRBV27 and TRBJ2-3; TRBD1 is a possible D gene (5 bases). The CDR3 length is 15 residues. V dropped 3 bases and J dropped 2 bases, with 12 bases sitting between them. Germline-derived CDR1 and CDR2 are MNHEY and SMNVEV (reference sequence). The CDR3 nucleotides are TGTGCCAGCAGTTTTTACGACAGTAACACAGATACGCAGTATTTT. This encodes CASSFYDSNTDTQYF.

This chain joins TRBV14 and TRBJ2-5; 9 bases line up with TRBD1. The V gene end was trimmed by 1 base and the J gene end by 4 bases; junction bases not matched to a gene: 7. This CDR3 has 16 amino acids. CDR1 is SGHDN and CDR2 is FVKESK in the germline V gene. CDR3 bases: TGTGCCAGCAGCCAAGTTCGCACAGGGGGCCTAGAGACCCAGTACTTC. It is translated as CASSQVRTGGLETQYF.

The chain carries TRBV19 and TRBJ2-1; 9 nucleotides line up with TRBD2. The CDR3 is 17 amino acids. Looked up from germline, CDR1 is LNHDA and CDR2 is SQIVND (reference sequence). V shed 3 bases, J shed 6 bases, and the junction held 12 bases outside the gene matches. This CDR3 is CASSITPPAGGINEQFF. The DNA of the CDR3 is TGTGCCAGTAGTATCACTCCTCCGGCGGGAGGGATCAATGAGCAGTTCTTC.

This clone has just one count. This chain links TRBV28 with TRBJ1-4, with 10 nucleotides matching TRBD1. The germline V gene has CDR1 MDHEN and CDR2 SYDVKM. The CDR3 is made up of 15 amino acids. The J segment lost 7 bases and the V segment lost 5 bases, leaving 7 bases of the junction unmatched. The chain's CDR3 is CASSLGGQGFEKLFF. CDR3 DNA: TGTGCCAGCAGTCTGGGGGGACAGGGGTTTGAAAAACTGTTTTTT.

The V call is TRBV10-3, the J call TRBJ2-3; no definite D call. This CDR3 has 11 residues. V shed 11 bases and J shed 2 bases, with 8 bases lying between them. CDR1 and CDR2 (germline): ENHRY, SYGVKD. In DNA form, the CDR3 reads TGTGCCGCCGCAGTCACAGATACGCAGTATTTT. Its protein is CAAAVTDTQYF.

This chain joins TRBV9 and TRBJ2-1, with a tentative D call TRBD2 (6 bases). V was clipped by 4 bases and J by 5 bases, with 10 bases between them. This CDR3 is 13 amino acids long. In germline, CDR1 is SGDLS, CDR2 YYNGEE. The CDR3 region is CASSPRGNNEQFF. CDR3 DNA sequence: TGTGCCAGCAGCCCCCGGGGGAACAATGAGCAGTTCTTC. The full variable domain, with the rest looked up from reference TRBV9 and TRBJ2-1, is DSGVTQTPKHLITATGQRVTLRCSPRSGDLSVYWYQQSLDQGLQFLIQYYNGEERAKGNILERFSAQQFPDLHSELNLSSLELGDSALYFCASSPRGNNEQFFGPGTRLTVL.